Below are 4 T cell receptor beta chains sequenced from a single sample in a study of T cell clones after liver transplantation. Here immunoSEQ multiplex PCR was the method, and the copy in TCRdb shows in-frame clones only, minus some. The sample contains roughly 120,000 clones, approximately 90% of which appear only once. The input for sequencing was CD4+ T cells from blood, taken 12 months after liver transplant. These TCRs come from a human patient who received a liver transplant. Some T cells may possibly be graft donor cells.

The V call is TRBV18, the J call TRBJ2-1; D call uncertain. Germline CDR1 KGHSH, CDR2 LQKENI. CDR3 length equals 13 residues. The V gene lost 3 bases and the J gene lost 8 bases, with 11 bases spanning the gap. CDR3 DNA: TGTGCCAGCTCACCGAGAGCTACCGATGAGCAGTTCTTC. This sequence encodes CASSPRATDEQFF.

CDR3 region: CASSRSPNQPQHF. CDR3 nucleotides: TGTGCCAGCAGTCGGAGTCCTAATCAGCCCCAGCATTTT. The rearrangement uses TRBV2 and TRBJ1-5, with D uncertain. CDR1 and CDR2 from the germline V gene are SNHLY and FYNNEI. V dropped 5 bases and J dropped 4 bases, with 9 bases sitting between them. This CDR3 is 13 amino acids long.

V gene TRBV18 combines with J gene TRBJ1-5; weak D call: TRBD1 (6 bases). In germline, CDR1 is KGHSH, CDR2 LQKENI. The CDR3 sequence is 13 residues long. The V end lost 4 bases, the J end lost 4 bases, and 8 bases lay between the germline ends. This chain's CDR3 is CASSQQGNQPQHF. The CDR3 DNA follows: TGTGCCAGCTCACAACAGGGAAATCAGCCCCAGCATTTT. Combining the CDR3 with reference TRBV18 and TRBJ1-5 gives the whole variable domain NAGVMQNPRHLVRRRGQEARLRCSPMKGHSHVYWYRQLPEEGLKFMVYLQKENIIDESGMPKERFSAEFPKEGPSILRIQQVVRGDSAAYFCASSQQGNQPQHFGDGTRLSIL.

This sequence joins TRBV10-3 and TRBJ2-7; no clear D gene. The CDR3 has 15 residues. V was shortened by 10 bases and J by 0 bases, with 19 bases between the two germline ends. The germline V gene has CDR1 ENHRY and CDR2 SYGVKD. The CDR3 DNA follows: TGTGCCACCACCGGGTCCGGTCTTAGCTCCTACGAGCAGTACTTC. Its protein is CATTGSGLSSYEQYF.